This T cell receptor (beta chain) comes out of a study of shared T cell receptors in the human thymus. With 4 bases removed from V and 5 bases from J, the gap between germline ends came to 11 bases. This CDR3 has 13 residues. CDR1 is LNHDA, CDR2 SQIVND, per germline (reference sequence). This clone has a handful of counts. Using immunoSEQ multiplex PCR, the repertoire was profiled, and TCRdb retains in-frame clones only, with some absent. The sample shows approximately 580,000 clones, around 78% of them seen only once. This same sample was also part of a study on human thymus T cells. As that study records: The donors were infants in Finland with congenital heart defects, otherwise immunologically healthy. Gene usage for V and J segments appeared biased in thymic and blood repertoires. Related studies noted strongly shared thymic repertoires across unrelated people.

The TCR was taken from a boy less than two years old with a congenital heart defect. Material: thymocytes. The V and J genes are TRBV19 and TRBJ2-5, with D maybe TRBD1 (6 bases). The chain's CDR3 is CASSRGHRETQYF. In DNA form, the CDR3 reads TGTGCCAGTAGTAGGGGACACCGGGAGACCCAGTACTTC.